This record covers a single TCR beta chain. The data were taken from a study of blood T cell repertoires in COVID-19. In the authors' workflow: Amplifying reference gene primers gave estimates of nucleated cell counts. Method: immunoSEQ multiplex PCR; TCRdb's copy keeps in-frame clones and lacks some. That table gives V, J and clone size, and the DNA gave D and trimming. The sample lists under 250,000 clones, around 90% occurring once. The CDR3 totals 14 residues. Germline assignment: CDR1 KGHSH and CDR2 LQKENI. With 4 bases clipped from V and 2 bases from J, the junction kept 2 bases outside the gene matches. The cohort comprised adults aged roughly 18 to 100 years residing in 24 US areas. Clinical histories supplied by participants themselves formed the basis of cohort assignment. Participants classified as exposed had met a COVID-19 case within 2 weeks before study entry.

The receptor's source is a woman between 40 and 55 years old who had been exposed to COVID-19. The chain joins TRBV18 to TRBJ2-5; 9 bases are shared with TRBD1. The specimen was PBMCs or T cells enriched from blood (not recorded which). The CDR3 nucleotides are TGTGCCAGCTCACTCGGACAGGGGCAAGAGACCCAGTACTTC. This encodes CASSLGQGQETQYF.